A single sample gave rise to the 17 T cell receptor beta chains below, sequenced in a study of T-cell reconstitution after alpha-beta-depleted transplantation in children (dated by TCRdb to 2016 to 2017). To prepare the library, PCR was applied. Sequencing was performed on an Illumina HiSeq 2500. To normalize quantification of the TCRbeta repertoire, the TCR libraries were built with molecular barcoding that relied on unique molecular identifiers. The public reads were run again by TCRdb, first through fastp at Q25 and then through MiXCR, and only productive beta chains were kept. For every CDR3 protein sequence, its rows merge into one entry that carries the most common genes and DNA. Across this sample there are about 610,000 distinct CDR3 sequences, with approximately 10% seen only once. The ten top clones hold 3.5% to 5% of the sample. The source material was PBMCs from the stem cell graft donor, sampled from the stem cell graft. The origin of the receptors is a human donor who donated a stem cell graft to a child with acute myeloid leukemia.

The chain has TRBV4-2 and TRBJ1-1; D uncertain. Germline assignment: CDR1 LGHNA and CDR2 YNFKEQ. This CDR3 contains 13 residues. The V end was cut by 0 bases, the J end by 3 bases, with 5 bases between. The CDR3 spells CASSQDADTEAFF. CDR3 coding DNA: TGTGCCAGCAGCCAAGATGCGGACACTGAAGCTTTCTTT.

The V call is TRBV20-1, the J call TRBJ2-7; 7 nucleotides align to TRBD2. Looked up from germline, CDR1 is DFQATT and CDR2 is SNEGSKA (reference sequence). V lost 4 bases and J lost 2; bases outside the gene matches: 8. The CDR3 sequence is 14 residues long. CDR3 residues: CSAIESGNTYEQYF. Written as DNA, the CDR3 is TGCAGTGCTATTGAGAGCGGGAACACCTACGAGCAGTACTTC.

V gene TRBV30 combines with J gene TRBJ2-1; 8 bases map to TRBD1. The CDR3 is 14 amino acids. The V segment lost 4 bases and the J segment 4 bases; nucleotides outside the gene matches: 6. Germline lookup yields CDR1 GTSNPN and CDR2 SVGIG (reference sequence). CDR3 DNA: TGTGCCTGGAAAAGGACAGGGACTTACAATGAGCAGTTCTTC. Encoded protein: CAWKRTGTYNEQFF.

V usage is TRBV28 and J usage is TRBJ1-2, with D possibly being TRBD1 (5 bases). Trimming pared 2 bases from V and 8 bases from J, leaving 9 bases between. Germline V gene data show CDR1 as MDHEN and CDR2 as SYDVKM. The CDR3 runs to 12 residues. As DNA, the CDR3 is TGTGCCAGCAGTTTAAACAGGCCGGGCTACACCTTC. Amino acids: CASSLNRPGYTF.

This clonotype was detected ten times or more. This sequence joins TRBV20-1 and TRBJ2-4; D possibly corresponds to TRBD2 (5 bases). The CDR3 has 14 amino acids. Germline lookup yields CDR1 DFQATT and CDR2 SNEGSKA (reference sequence). V was clipped by 6 bases and J by 3 bases, with 15 bases between them. CDR3: CSARTPLLKNIQYF. CDR3 DNA: TGCAGTGCGCGGACTCCCCTGCTCAAAAACATTCAGTACTTC.

The chain couples TRBV10-3 to TRBJ2-7; no clear D gene. Germline assignment: CDR1 ENHRY and CDR2 SYGVKD. This CDR3 spans 14 amino acids. The V and J ends lost 0 bases and 0 bases respectively, with 6 bases between them. CDR3 amino acids: CAISESISSYEQYF. CDR3 sequence (DNA): TGTGCCATCAGTGAGTCGATCTCCTCCTACGAGCAGTACTTC.

The chain joins TRBV27 to TRBJ1-2; D gene ambiguous. Trimming shortened V by 6 bases and J by 3 bases, and 14 bases separated the two germline ends. The CDR3 runs to 14 residues. Germline V gene data show CDR1 as MNHEY and CDR2 as SMNVEV (reference sequence). Here the CDR3 DNA reads TGTGCCAGCAGCTATGACGGGCAATACTATGGCTACACCTTC. It translates to CASSYDGQYYGYTF.

This rearrangement joins TRBV25-1 to TRBJ1-2; D not certain. V lost 1 base, J lost 8 bases, and 14 bases lay in between. Germline values: CDR1 MGHDK, CDR2 SYGVNS. CDR3 size: 14 residues. This CDR3 reads CASSEFGDLDGYTF. The CDR3, as DNA: TGTGCCAGCAGTGAATTTGGCGATTTAGACGGCTACACCTTC.

The V call is TRBV7-2, the J call TRBJ1-1; tentative D call: TRBD1 (5 bases). Germline V gene lookup returns CDR1 SGHTA and CDR2 FQGNSA. Trimming left V 8 bases short and J 4 bases short, with 17 bases between. The CDR3 covers 14 residues. Here the CDR3 DNA reads TGTGCCAGCTCCCTCGTGAAAGGGGTCACTGAAGCTTTCTTT. This codes for CASSLVKGVTEAFF.

Only a few counts were recorded for this clonotype. V and J are TRBV5-1 and TRBJ2-1; D ambiguous. V was cut by 4 bases and J by 6 bases, with 17 bases left in between. The CDR3 is 15 amino acids. The germline V gene has CDR1 SGHRS and CDR2 YFSETQ. The CDR3 is CASSQTTPGGNEQFF. The CDR3 nucleotides are TGCGCCAGCAGCCAAACTACTCCAGGCGGCAATGAGCAGTTCTTC.

The table lists this clonotype with many counts. The chain joins TRBV19 to TRBJ1-5; D is unclear. With 5 bases removed from V and 3 bases from J, the gap between germline ends came to 14 bases. Germline-derived CDR1 and CDR2 are LNHDA and SQIVND (reference sequence). This CDR3 has 15 residues. The CDR3 sequence is CASSPLGQLNQPQHF. CDR3 nucleotide sequence: TGTGCCAGTAGTCCCCTCGGGCAGCTCAATCAGCCCCAGCATTTT.

The genes are TRBV6-1 and TRBJ2-2; D remains ambiguous. Germline V gene sequence: CDR1 MNHNS, CDR2 SASEGT. V was shortened by 3 bases and J by 5 bases, with 10 bases between the two germline ends. The CDR3 is made up of 14 amino acids. The DNA of the CDR3 is TGTGCCAGCAGTGATTGGTGGGGAACCGGGGAGCTGTTTTTT. This translates into CASSDWWGTGELFF.

The table lists this clonotype with many counts. V is TRBV29-1 and J is TRBJ2-4; 8 bases map to TRBD2. V trimming: 3 bases; J trimming: 7 bases; junction bases outside the gene matches: 5. The CDR3 covers 13 residues. The V gene's germline CDR1 is SQVTM and CDR2 ANQGSEA. Here the CDR3 reads CSVEVPGGNIQYF. The CDR3, as DNA: TGCAGCGTTGAGGTACCGGGGGGGAACATTCAGTACTTC.

V is TRBV7-2 and J is TRBJ1-3; no definite D call. V was cut by 5 bases and J by 2 bases, with 13 bases left in between. The V gene's germline CDR1 is SGHTA and CDR2 FQGNSA. CDR3 length: 15 amino acids. This CDR3 reads CASSPPSVAGNTIYF. The CDR3 region has the DNA TGTGCCAGCAGCCCCCCAAGCGTGGCTGGAAACACCATATATTTT.

The rearrangement joins TRBV28 to TRBJ2-7; D is possibly TRBD1 (7 bases). Germline V gene lookup returns CDR1 MDHEN and CDR2 SYDVKM. V gave up 7 bases and J gave up 1 base, with 17 bases separating them. The CDR3 covers 15 residues. This chain's CDR3 is CASTLQAGGSYEQYF. The CDR3 nucleotides read TGTGCCAGCACCTTGCAGGCAGGGGGGTCCTACGAGCAGTACTTC.

V and J are TRBV6-2 or TRBV6-3 and TRBJ2-7, with 9 bases matching TRBD1. The trim removed 4 bases at V and 3 bases at J, leaving 10 bases unmatched. The CDR3 loop spans 16 amino acids. The V gene's germline CDR1 is MNHEY and CDR2 SVGEGT. The CDR3 bases are TGTGCCAGCAGTTTTACCCCGGGACAGGGAAGCTACGAGCAGTACTTC. Translation gives CASSFTPGQGSYEQYF.

This clonotype was found a few times. The chain combines TRBV6-2 or TRBV6-3 with TRBJ2-2, with D possibly being TRBD1 (6 bases). Per germline, CDR1 MNHEY and CDR2 SVGEGT. The CDR3 covers 14 residues. The V and J ends lost 5 bases and 6 bases respectively, with 13 bases between them. CDR3 in amino acids: CASSRTETSGELFF. The CDR3, as DNA: TGTGCCAGCAGTCGGACAGAAACCTCCGGGGAGCTGTTTTTT.